The 26 T cell receptor beta chains below come from one sample, sequenced in a study of T cells in Graves' hyperthyroidism and ophthalmopathy. Amplification targeted TCR beta CDR3 regions from RNA transcripts. RT-PCR in the first round (using the HTBI primer set) targeted the TCR CDR3. Via MiXCR, TCRdb re-called the multiplex PCR reads, giving one row per CDR3 protein. This sample has nearly 600,000 distinct CDR3 sequences, with 13% to 15% found just once. The source material was blood. All receptors derive from a woman between 18 and 29 years old with Graves' ophthalmopathy.

Comments on this clonotype: A read error may be the cause here, since a much bigger clone is one base away. The chain joins TRBV28 to TRBJ2-7; 8 bases are shared with TRBD1. The CDR3 is 15 residues long. Germline V lookup: CDR1 MDHEN, CDR2 SYDVKM. J gave up 6 bases and V 5 bases, and 12 bases lay outside the gene matches. The CDR3 is CASSPHDRGTCEQYF. The CDR3 coding sequence is TGTGCCAGCAGTCCTCACGACAGGGGTACCTGCGAGCAGTACTTC.

In regard to this clonotype: This may arise from a read error, as a much more abundant clone is one base away. The chain uses TRBV5-1 and TRBJ1-1, with D uncertain. Germline CDR1 SGHRS, CDR2 YFSETQ. The CDR3 is 14 residues long. With 2 bases removed from V and 3 bases from J, the gap between germline ends came to 11 bases. The CDR3 sequence: CASSFLVGDTEAFF. In DNA form, the CDR3 reads TGCGCCAGCAGCTTTTTAGTTGGGGACACTGAAGCTTTCTTT.

This chain links TRBV14 with TRBJ2-7; TRBD1 matches 8 bases. V was pared by 1 base and J by 2 bases, with 7 bases of the junction left unmatched. CDR1 and CDR2 from the germline V gene are SGHDN and FVKESK. CDR3 length equals 16 residues. Here the CDR3 DNA reads TGTGCCAGCAGCCAAGCTTATGGGACAGGACCCTACGAGCAGTACTTC. The encoded protein is CASSQAYGTGPYEQYF. Looking up the rest from reference TRBV14 and TRBJ2-7 gives the full variable domain: EAGVTQFPSHSVIEKGQTVTLRCDPISGHDNLYWYRRVMGKEIKFLLHFVKESKQDESGMPNNRFLAERTGGTYSTLKVQPAELEDSGVYFCASSQAYGTGPYEQYFGPGTRLTVT.

This clonotype has a count of ten or more. The rearrangement links TRBV3-1 to TRBJ2-7; 7 bases align to TRBD2. Looked up from germline, CDR1 is LGHDT and CDR2 is YNNKEL (reference sequence). V gave up 1 base and J gave up 5 bases; unmatched junction bases: 2. CDR3 length: 13 amino acids. This chain's CDR3 is CASSQAGGHEQYF. Written as DNA, the CDR3 is TGTGCCAGCAGCCAAGCGGGAGGCCACGAGCAGTACTTC.

The CDR3 is CSGREGLQETQYF. Written as DNA, the CDR3 is TGCAGTGGCCGGGAGGGCCTCCAAGAGACCCAGTACTTC. The V call is TRBV29-1, the J call TRBJ2-5; 8 nucleotides line up with TRBD2. The length of the CDR3 is 13 residues. Germline V gives CDR1 SQVTM, CDR2 ANQGSEA. Using reference TRBV29-1 and TRBJ2-5 for the parts outside the CDR3, the full variable domain is SAVISQKPSRDICQRGTSLTIQCQVDSQVTMMFWYRQQPGQSLTLIATANQGSEATYESGFVIDKFPISRPNLTFSTLTVSNMSPEDSSIYLCSGREGLQETQYFGPGTRLLVL.

This clonotype occurred many times. The chain employs TRBV5-1 and TRBJ2-1, with 9 positions matching TRBD1. CDR3 length: 16 amino acids. With 4 bases clipped from V and 3 bases from J, the junction kept 8 bases outside the gene matches. Germline loops: CDR1 SGHRS, CDR2 YFSETQ. CDR3: CASSRSTGGDYNEQFF. DNA for the CDR3: TGCGCCAGCAGCAGATCCACAGGGGGCGACTACAATGAGCAGTTCTTC.

Only a few counts were recorded for this clonotype. The chain couples TRBV6-1 to TRBJ1-4; a possible D gene is TRBD1 (6 bases). V lost 7 bases, J lost 5 bases, and 23 bases lay in between. CDR3 length: 17 residues. The germline V gene encodes CDR1 MNHNS and CDR2 SASEGT. In DNA, the CDR3 is TGTGCCAGCACCTTGGGGGCAGGGAGGGGCGCGAATGAAAAACTGTTTTTT. Residues: CASTLGAGRGANEKLFF.

This clonotype was observed once. The chain carries TRBV19 and TRBJ2-7; 8 bases map to TRBD2. This CDR3 comprises 14 residues. The trim removed 3 bases at V and 5 bases at J, leaving 6 bases unmatched. CDR1 LNHDA and CDR2 SQIVND come from the germline V gene (reference sequence). The CDR3 loop reads CASSIDSGSDEQYF. CDR3 nucleotides: TGTGCCAGTAGTATCGACAGCGGGAGTGACGAGCAGTACTTC.

A word on this clonotype: This may be a read error, as it is one base from a much larger clone. The rearrangement uses TRBV7-3 and TRBJ2-1, with 9 nucleotides matching TRBD2. Germline lookup yields CDR1 SGHTA and CDR2 FQGTGA. This CDR3 is 15 amino acids long. In DNA, the CDR3 is TGTGCCAGCAGCAAGGGGACTAGCATATGGAATGAGCGGTTCTTC. It is translated as CASSKGTSIWNERFF.

This chain connects TRBV6-2 or TRBV6-3 to TRBJ1-3, with 7 bases lining up with TRBD1. This CDR3 spans 17 amino acids. CDR1 and CDR2 from the germline V gene are MNHEY and SVGEGT. V lost 5 bases to trimming and J lost 0 bases; unmatched junction nucleotides: 10. CDR3 loop: CASSLRSRTGSGNTIYF. CDR3 in DNA: TGTGCCAGCAGTCTCAGAAGTCGGACAGGCTCTGGAAACACCATATATTTT.

On this clonotype: A much larger clonotype is one base distant, so this may be a read error. The chain has TRBV18 and TRBJ1-3; D ambiguous. Germline values: CDR1 KGHSH, CDR2 LQKENI. This CDR3 has 14 amino acids. V gave up 2 bases and J gave up 2 bases, with 7 bases separating them. This chain's CDR3 is CASSPDTPGNTIYF. CDR3 DNA: TGTGCCAGCTCACCAGACACCCCTGGAAACACCATATATTTT.

Only a few counts were recorded for this clonotype. The rearrangement joins TRBV29-1 to TRBJ1-2, with TRBD1 matching over 8 bases. The germline gives CDR1 SQVTM, CDR2 ANQGSEA. J lost 3 bases, V lost 4 bases, and 10 bases had no gene match. The CDR3 is 15 residues long. The DNA for the CDR3 is TGCAGCGTTGTCGGACAGGGATTCGAGGACTATGGCTACACCTTC. Amino acid sequence: CSVVGQGFEDYGYTF.

The V call is TRBV27, the J call TRBJ1-2, with TRBD1 matching over 7 bases. V shed 7 bases, J shed 4 bases, and the junction held 15 bases outside the gene matches. Looked up from germline, CDR1 is MNHEY and CDR2 is SMNVEV (reference sequence). The CDR3 has 16 residues. The CDR3 nucleotides are TGTGCCAGCACTCAAAGGGGTTCGACAGGGTTCTATGGCTACACCTTC. Amino acids: CASTQRGSTGFYGYTF.

This clonotype was observed a handful of times. This chain joins TRBV9 and TRBJ1-6; TRBD1 matches at 7 bases. Per germline, CDR1 SGDLS and CDR2 YYNGEE. Unmatched junction bases numbered 3, after V lost 0 bases and J lost 9 bases. The CDR3 runs to 14 residues. This CDR3 is CASSVGGGGSPLHF. The CDR3 nucleotides read TGTGCCAGCAGCGTAGGAGGGGGCGGTTCACCCCTCCACTTT.

Comments on this clonotype: A read error is possible here, since a much larger clone lies one base away. The chain has TRBV7-2 and TRBJ2-1; D remains unclear. This CDR3 is built from 15 residues. CDR1 and CDR2 from the germline V gene are SGHTA and FQGNSA. The CDR3 coding sequence is TGTGCCAGCAGCTTAAAACCAAACCCCAACAATGAGCGGTTCTTC. Protein product: CASSLKPNPNNERFF.

This clonotype showed up many times. The chain couples TRBV5-8 to TRBJ2-5, with TRBD1 matching 7 bases. V was pared by 5 bases and J by 1 base, with 8 bases of the junction left unmatched. This CDR3 has 15 residues. Germline V CDR1 and CDR2: SGHTS, YDEGEE. The CDR3 sequence is CASSYYRGSQETQYF. Written as DNA, the CDR3 is TGTGCCAGCAGTTACTACAGGGGCTCCCAAGAGACCCAGTACTTC.

This clonotype was observed many times. The CDR3 bases are TGTGCCAGCGTAGGGCGGGGACAACGAAACACTGAAGCTTTCTTT. As protein: CASVGRGQRNTEAFF. V is TRBV28 and J is TRBJ1-1, with a possible D match to TRBD1 (6 bases). The CDR3 extends over 15 amino acids. Germline loops: CDR1 MDHEN, CDR2 SYDVKM. The germline V and J ends were trimmed by 8 bases and 2 bases, with 18 bases remaining between them. The full variable domain, in which reference TRBV28 and TRBJ1-1 provide the parts outside the CDR3, is DVKVTQSSRYLVKRTGEKVFLECVQDMDHENMFWYRQDPGLGLRLIYFSYDVKMKEKGDIPEGYSVSREKKERFSLILESASTNQTSMYLCASVGRGQRNTEAFFGQGTRLTVV.

The genes are TRBV7-2 and TRBJ1-4; a possible D gene is TRBD1 (6 bases). CDR3 length: 20 amino acids. Germline values: CDR1 SGHTA, CDR2 FQGNSA. V was shortened by 0 bases and J by 0 bases, with 20 bases between the two germline ends. The CDR3 sequence is CASSLALRGRWGATNEKLFF. The DNA of the CDR3 is TGTGCCAGCAGCTTAGCGTTGAGGGGGAGGTGGGGTGCAACTAATGAAAAACTGTTTTTT.

This clonotype was seen only a few times. The gene calls are TRBV15 and TRBJ2-5; the match to TRBD2 covers 8 bases. V was clipped by 0 bases and J by 2 bases; unmatched bases: 8. The V gene's germline CDR1 is LNHNV and CDR2 YYDKDF (reference sequence). The CDR3 totals 17 residues. The CDR3, as DNA: TGTGCCACCAGCAGAGAAATTTGGCGGGAGGCTCAAGAGACCCAGTACTTC. As protein: CATSREIWREAQETQYF.

Many counts were recorded for this clonotype. The chain is built from TRBV24-1 and TRBJ2-2; D gene unclear. The CDR3 extends over 12 amino acids. Germline loops: CDR1 KGHDR, CDR2 SFDVKD. The V end lost 1 base, the J end lost 6 bases, and 2 bases lay between the germline ends. CDR3 residues: CATSDFPGELFF. As DNA, the CDR3 is TGTGCCACCAGTGATTTCCCCGGGGAGCTGTTTTTT.

There are many counts of this clonotype. The chain recombines TRBV29-1 with TRBJ1-1; D is possibly TRBD1 (5 bases). The CDR3 loop spans 11 amino acids. Germline CDR1 SQVTM, CDR2 ANQGSEA. V lost 3 bases, J lost 6 bases, and 8 bases lay in between. CDR3 in amino acids: CSVERGAEAFF. The CDR3 DNA reads TGCAGCGTTGAGCGAGGGGCTGAAGCTTTCTTT.

This sequence joins TRBV9 and TRBJ2-1, with 11 positions matching TRBD1. This CDR3 comprises 15 residues. CDR1 SGDLS and CDR2 YYNGEE come from the germline V gene. Trimming took 1 base from V and 9 from J; bases not matched to a gene: 6. CDR3 loop: CASSVTPDRGLEQFF. For the CDR3, the DNA is TGTGCCAGCAGCGTAACCCCGGACAGGGGGCTTGAGCAGTTCTTC.

The V and J genes are TRBV3-1 and TRBJ2-2, with 7 bases identical to TRBD2. With V trimmed by 1 base and J by 5 bases, 13 bases remained unmatched. There are 18 residues in the CDR3. Germline V gene data show CDR1 as LGHDT and CDR2 as YNNKEL (reference sequence). For the CDR3, the DNA is TGTGCCAGCAGCCAAGTCGACTTAGGGACTACACGGACCGGGGAGCTGTTTTTT. It yields the protein CASSQVDLGTTRTGELFF.

The J gene is TRBJ2-3, the V gene TRBV20-1, with 9 bases fitting TRBD2. J gave up 0 bases and V 0 bases, and 4 bases lay outside the gene matches. CDR3 length: 16 residues. CDR1 is DFQATT and CDR2 is SNEGSKA in the germline V gene (reference sequence). The CDR3 here is CSARDGLAGSTDTQYF. In nucleotides, the CDR3 is TGCAGTGCTAGAGATGGCCTAGCGGGAAGCACAGATACGCAGTATTTT.

The CDR3 nucleotides read TGTGCCACGATCAGGCGACTAGCGGGAGTAGGCGAGCAGTACTTC. This encodes CATIRRLAGVGEQYF. The chain links TRBV2 to TRBJ2-7, with 12 bases aligning to TRBD2. V lost 10 bases and J lost 6; bases outside the gene matches: 13. In germline, CDR1 is SNHLY, CDR2 FYNNEI. This CDR3 region has 15 residues.

This clonotype showed up many times. The gene calls are TRBV18 and TRBJ1-1; 9 bases fit TRBD1. The CDR3 spans 15 residues. V lost 5 bases, J lost 1 base, and 5 bases stayed unmatched. Germline CDR1 KGHSH, CDR2 LQKENI. This CDR3 reads CASSIDRGANTEAFF. The CDR3 DNA sequence: TGTGCCAGCTCAATCGACAGGGGGGCGAACACTGAAGCTTTCTTT.